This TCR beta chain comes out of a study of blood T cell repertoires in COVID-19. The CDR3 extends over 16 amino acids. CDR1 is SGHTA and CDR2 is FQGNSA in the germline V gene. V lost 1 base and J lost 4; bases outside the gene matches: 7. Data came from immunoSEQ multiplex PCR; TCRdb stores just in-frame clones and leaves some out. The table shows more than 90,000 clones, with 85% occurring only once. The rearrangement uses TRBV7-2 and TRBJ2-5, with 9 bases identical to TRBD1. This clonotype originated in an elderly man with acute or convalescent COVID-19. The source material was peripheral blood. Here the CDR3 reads CASSLDPGTGRETQYF. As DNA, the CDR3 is TGTGCCAGCAGCTTAGACCCCGGGACAGGGAGAGAGACCCAGTACTTC.